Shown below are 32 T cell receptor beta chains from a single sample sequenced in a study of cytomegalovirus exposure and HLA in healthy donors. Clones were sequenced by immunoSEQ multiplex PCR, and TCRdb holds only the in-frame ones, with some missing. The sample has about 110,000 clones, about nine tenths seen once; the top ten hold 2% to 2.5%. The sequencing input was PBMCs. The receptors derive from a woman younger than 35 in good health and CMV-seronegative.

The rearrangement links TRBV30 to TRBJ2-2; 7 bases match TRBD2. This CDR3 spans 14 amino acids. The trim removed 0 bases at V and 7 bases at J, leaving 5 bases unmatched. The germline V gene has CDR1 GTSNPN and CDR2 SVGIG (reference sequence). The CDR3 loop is CAWSVKGGIGELFF. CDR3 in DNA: TGTGCCTGGAGTGTAAAGGGAGGGATCGGGGAGCTGTTTTTT.

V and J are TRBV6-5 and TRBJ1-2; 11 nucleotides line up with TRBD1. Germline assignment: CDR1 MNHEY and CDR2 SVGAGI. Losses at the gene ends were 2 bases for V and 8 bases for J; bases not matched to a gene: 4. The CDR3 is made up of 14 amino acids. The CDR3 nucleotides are TGTGCCAGCAGTTACCGGACAGGGGGCCAGGGCTACACCTTC. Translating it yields CASSYRTGGQGYTF.

The DNA for the CDR3 is TGTGCCTGGAATAACGGGGGGACTTCAACTAATGAAAAACTGTTTTTT. Its translation: CAWNNGGTSTNEKLFF. The chain carries TRBV30 and TRBJ1-4; the D gene is possibly TRBD1 (5 bases). Germline assignment: CDR1 GTSNPN and CDR2 SVGIG (reference sequence). V gave up 4 bases and J gave up 0 bases, with 15 bases separating them. The CDR3 length is 16 residues.

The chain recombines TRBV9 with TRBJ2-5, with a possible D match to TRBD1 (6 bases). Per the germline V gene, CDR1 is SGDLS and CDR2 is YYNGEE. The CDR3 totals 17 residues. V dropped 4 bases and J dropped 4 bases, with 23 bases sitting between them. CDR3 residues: CASSPHPPSGAGETQYF. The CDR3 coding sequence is TGTGCCAGCAGCCCCCACCCTCCTTCAGGGGCTGGAGAGACCCAGTACTTC.

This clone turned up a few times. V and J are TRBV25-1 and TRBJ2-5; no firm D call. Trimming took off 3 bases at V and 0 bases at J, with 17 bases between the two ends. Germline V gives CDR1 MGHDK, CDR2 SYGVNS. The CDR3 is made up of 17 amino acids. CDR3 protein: CASSDSRRRGNQETQYF. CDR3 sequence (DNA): TGTGCCAGCAGTGATAGTCGGCGGAGAGGAAACCAAGAGACCCAGTACTTC.

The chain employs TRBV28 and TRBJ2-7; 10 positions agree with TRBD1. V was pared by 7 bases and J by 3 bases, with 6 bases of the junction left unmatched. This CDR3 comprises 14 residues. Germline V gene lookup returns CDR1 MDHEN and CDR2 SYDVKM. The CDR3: CASTLTGGIYEQYF. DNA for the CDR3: TGTGCCAGCACCCTGACAGGGGGCATCTACGAGCAGTACTTC.

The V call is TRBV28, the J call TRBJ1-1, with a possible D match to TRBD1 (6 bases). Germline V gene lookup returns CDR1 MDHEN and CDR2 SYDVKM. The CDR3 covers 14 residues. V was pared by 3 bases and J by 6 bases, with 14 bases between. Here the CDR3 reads CASSFSTGWAEAFF. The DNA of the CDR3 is TGTGCCAGCAGTTTTTCTACAGGGTGGGCTGAAGCTTTCTTT.

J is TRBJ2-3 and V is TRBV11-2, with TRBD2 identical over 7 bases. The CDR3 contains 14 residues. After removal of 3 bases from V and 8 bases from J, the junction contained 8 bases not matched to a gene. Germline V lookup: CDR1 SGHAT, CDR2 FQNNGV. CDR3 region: CASSLTASGATQYF. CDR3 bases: TGTGCCAGCAGCTTGACGGCTAGCGGAGCTACGCAGTATTTT.

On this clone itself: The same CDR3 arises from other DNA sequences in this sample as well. DNA for the CDR3: TGTGCCAGCTCATTTGGCCGGGGAACCTACGAGCAGTACTTC. It yields the protein CASSFGRGTYEQYF. The chain joins TRBV28 to TRBJ2-7; D might be TRBD2 (5 bases). Trimming removed 8 bases from V and 2 bases from J, with 16 bases in between. The germline gives CDR1 MDHEN, CDR2 SYDVKM. The CDR3 has 14 residues.

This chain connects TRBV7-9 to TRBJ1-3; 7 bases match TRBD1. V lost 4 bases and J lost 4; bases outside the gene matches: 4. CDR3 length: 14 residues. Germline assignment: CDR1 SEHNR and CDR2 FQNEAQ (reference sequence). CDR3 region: CASSSATGGNTIYF. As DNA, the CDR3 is TGTGCCAGCAGCTCCGCGACAGGGGGAAACACCATATATTTT.

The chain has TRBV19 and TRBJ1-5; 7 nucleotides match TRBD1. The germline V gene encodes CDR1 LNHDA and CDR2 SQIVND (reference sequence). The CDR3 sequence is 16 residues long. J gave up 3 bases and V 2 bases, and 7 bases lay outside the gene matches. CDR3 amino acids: CASSISTGNNNQPQHF. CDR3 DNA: TGTGCCAGTAGTATATCGACAGGGAATAACAATCAGCCCCAGCATTTT. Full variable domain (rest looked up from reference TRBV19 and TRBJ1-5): DGGITQSPKYLFRKEGQNVTLSCEQNLNHDAMYWYRQDPGQGLRLIYYSQIVNDFQKGDIAEGYSVSREKKESFPLTVTSAQKNPTAFYLCASSISTGNNNQPQHFGDGTRLSIL.

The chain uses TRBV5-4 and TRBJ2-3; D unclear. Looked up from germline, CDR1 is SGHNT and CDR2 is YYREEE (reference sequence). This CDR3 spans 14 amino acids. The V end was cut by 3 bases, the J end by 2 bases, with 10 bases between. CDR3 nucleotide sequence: TGTGCCAGCAGCTCTCTCCCCTTCACAGATACGCAGTATTTT. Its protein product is CASSSLPFTDTQYF.

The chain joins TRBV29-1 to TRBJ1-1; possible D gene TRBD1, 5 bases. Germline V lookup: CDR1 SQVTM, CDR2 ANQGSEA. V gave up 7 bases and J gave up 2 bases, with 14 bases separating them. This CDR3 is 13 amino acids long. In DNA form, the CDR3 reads TGCAGCGCGGGGGATCGGATCAACACTGAAGCTTTCTTT. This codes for CSAGDRINTEAFF. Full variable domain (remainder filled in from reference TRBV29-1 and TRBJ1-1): SAVISQKPSRDICQRGTSLTIQCQVDSQVTMMFWYRQQPGQSLTLIATANQGSEATYESGFVIDKFPISRPNLTFSTLTVSNMSPEDSSIYLCSAGDRINTEAFFGQGTRLTVV.

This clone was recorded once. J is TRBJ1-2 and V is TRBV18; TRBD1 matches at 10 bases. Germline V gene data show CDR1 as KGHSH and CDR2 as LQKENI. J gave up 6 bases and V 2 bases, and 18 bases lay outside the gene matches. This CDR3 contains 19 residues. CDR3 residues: CASSPKSFNAGTGVDGYTF. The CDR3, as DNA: TGTGCCAGCTCACCAAAATCCTTCAACGCAGGGACAGGGGTAGATGGCTACACCTTC.

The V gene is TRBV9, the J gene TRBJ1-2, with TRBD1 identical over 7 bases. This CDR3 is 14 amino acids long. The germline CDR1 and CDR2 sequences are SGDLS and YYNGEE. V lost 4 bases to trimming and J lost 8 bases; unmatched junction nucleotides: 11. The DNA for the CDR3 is TGTGCCAGCAGCCCCTCAGGGGGTGAAGGCGGCTACACCTTC. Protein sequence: CASSPSGGEGGYTF.

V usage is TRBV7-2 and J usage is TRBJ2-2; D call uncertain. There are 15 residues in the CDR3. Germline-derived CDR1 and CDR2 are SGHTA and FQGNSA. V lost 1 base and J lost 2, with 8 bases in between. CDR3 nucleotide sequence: TGTGCCAGCAGCTTAGGCCAGGAAAACACCGGGGAGCTGTTTTTT. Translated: CASSLGQENTGELFF.

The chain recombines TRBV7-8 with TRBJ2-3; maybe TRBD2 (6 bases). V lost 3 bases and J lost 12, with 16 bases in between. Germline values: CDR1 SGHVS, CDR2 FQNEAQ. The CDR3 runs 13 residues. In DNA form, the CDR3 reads TGTGCCAGCAGCTTGGGGGGAATAGGGCCCCAGTATTTT. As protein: CASSLGGIGPQYF.

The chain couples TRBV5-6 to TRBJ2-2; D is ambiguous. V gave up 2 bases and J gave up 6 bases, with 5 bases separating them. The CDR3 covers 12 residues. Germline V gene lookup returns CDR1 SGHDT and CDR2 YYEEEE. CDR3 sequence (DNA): TGTGCCAGCAGCTTAATATCCGGGGAGCTGTTTTTT. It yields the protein CASSLISGELFF.

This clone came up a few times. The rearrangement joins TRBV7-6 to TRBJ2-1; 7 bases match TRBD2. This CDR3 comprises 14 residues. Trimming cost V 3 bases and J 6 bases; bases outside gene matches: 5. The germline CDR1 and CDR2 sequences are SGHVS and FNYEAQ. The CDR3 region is CASSFPGGSNEQFF. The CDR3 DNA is TGTGCCAGCAGCTTCCCCGGGGGGTCCAATGAGCAGTTCTTC.

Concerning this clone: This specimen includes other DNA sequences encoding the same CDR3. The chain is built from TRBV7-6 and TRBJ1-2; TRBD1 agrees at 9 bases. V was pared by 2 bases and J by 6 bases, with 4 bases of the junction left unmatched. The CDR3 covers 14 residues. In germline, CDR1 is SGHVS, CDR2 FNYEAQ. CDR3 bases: TGTGCCAGCAGCTTAAGGACAGGGGAGGATGGCTACACCTTC. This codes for CASSLRTGEDGYTF.

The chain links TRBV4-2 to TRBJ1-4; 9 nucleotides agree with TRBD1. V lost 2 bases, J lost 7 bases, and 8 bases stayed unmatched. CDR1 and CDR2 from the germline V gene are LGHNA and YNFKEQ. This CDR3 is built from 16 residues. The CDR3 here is CASSQSPGQGSEKLFF. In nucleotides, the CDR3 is TGTGCCAGCAGCCAATCCCCGGGACAGGGTAGTGAAAAACTGTTTTTT.

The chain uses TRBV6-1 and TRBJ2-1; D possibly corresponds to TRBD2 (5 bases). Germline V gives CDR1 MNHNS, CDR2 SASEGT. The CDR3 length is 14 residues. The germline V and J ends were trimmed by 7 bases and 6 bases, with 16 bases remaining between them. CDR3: CASTDGSLGNEQFF. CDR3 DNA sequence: TGTGCCAGCACCGATGGGAGTTTAGGCAATGAGCAGTTCTTC.

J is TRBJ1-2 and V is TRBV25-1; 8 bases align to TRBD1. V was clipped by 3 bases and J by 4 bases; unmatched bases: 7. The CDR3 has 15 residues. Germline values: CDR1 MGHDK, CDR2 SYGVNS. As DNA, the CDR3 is TGTGCCAGCAGTGACGAAGCAGGGGGCAGCTATGGCTACACCTTC. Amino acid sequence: CASSDEAGGSYGYTF.

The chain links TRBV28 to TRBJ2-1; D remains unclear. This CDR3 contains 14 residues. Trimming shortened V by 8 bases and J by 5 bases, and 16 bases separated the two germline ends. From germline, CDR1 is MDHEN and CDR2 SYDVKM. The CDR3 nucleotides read TGTGCCAGCCGAACGTCGTCCAGGCACAATGAGCAGTTCTTC. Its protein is CASRTSSRHNEQFF.

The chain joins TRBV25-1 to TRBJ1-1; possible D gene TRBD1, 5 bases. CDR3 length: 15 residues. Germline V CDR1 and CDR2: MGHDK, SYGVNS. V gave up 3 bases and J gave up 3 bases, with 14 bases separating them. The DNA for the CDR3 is TGTGCCAGCAGTGATCCGGGATCGGGGGACACTGAAGCTTTCTTT. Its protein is CASSDPGSGDTEAFF.

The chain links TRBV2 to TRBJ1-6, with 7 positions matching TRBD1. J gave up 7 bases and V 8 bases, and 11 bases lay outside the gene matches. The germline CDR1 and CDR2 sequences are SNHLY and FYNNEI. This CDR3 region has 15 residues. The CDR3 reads CASCPAGTANSPLHF. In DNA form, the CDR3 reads TGTGCCAGCTGCCCAGCCGGGACAGCGAATTCACCCCTCCACTTT.

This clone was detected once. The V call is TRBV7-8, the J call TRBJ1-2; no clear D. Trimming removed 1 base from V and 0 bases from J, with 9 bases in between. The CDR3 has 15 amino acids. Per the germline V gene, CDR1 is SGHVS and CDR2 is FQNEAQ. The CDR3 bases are TGTGCCAGCAGCTTAGGGGCACTTACTAACTATGGCTACACCTTC. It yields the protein CASSLGALTNYGYTF.

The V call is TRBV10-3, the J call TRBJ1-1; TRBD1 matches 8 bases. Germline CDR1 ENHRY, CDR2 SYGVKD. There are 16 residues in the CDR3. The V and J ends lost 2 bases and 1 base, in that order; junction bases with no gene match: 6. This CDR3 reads CAISEGQGGWNTEAFF. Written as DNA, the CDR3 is TGTGCCATCAGTGAGGGACAGGGTGGGTGGAACACTGAAGCTTTCTTT.

CDR3 nucleotide sequence: TGTGCCAGCAGCTTAGGGAGGAGCTCCTACGAGCAGTACTTC. It codes for CASSLGRSSYEQYF. V usage is TRBV13 and J usage is TRBJ2-7; D call uncertain. CDR1 is PRHDT and CDR2 is FYEKMQ in the germline V gene (reference sequence). The V gene lost 0 bases and the J gene lost 0 bases, with 6 bases spanning the gap. CDR3 length: 14 amino acids. Full variable domain (remainder filled in from reference TRBV13 and TRBJ2-7): AAGVIQSPRHLIKEKRETATLKCYPIPRHDTVYWYQQGPGQDPQFLISFYEKMQSDKGSIPDRFSAQQFSDYHSELNMSSLELGDSALYFCASSLGRSSYEQYFGPGTRLTVT.

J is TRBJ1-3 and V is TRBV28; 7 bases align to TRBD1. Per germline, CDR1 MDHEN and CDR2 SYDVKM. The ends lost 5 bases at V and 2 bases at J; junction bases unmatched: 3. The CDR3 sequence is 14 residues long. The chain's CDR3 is CASSRGTAGNTIYF. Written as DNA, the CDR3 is TGTGCCAGCAGTCGGGGGACAGCTGGAAACACCATATATTTT.

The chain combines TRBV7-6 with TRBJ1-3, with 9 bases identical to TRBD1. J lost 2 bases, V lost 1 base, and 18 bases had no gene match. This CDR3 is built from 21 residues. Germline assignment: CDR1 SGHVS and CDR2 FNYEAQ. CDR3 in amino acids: CASSLGATGGVPMLTGNTIYF. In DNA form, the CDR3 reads TGTGCCAGCAGCTTAGGGGCGACAGGGGGTGTACCCATGCTGACTGGAAACACCATATATTTT.

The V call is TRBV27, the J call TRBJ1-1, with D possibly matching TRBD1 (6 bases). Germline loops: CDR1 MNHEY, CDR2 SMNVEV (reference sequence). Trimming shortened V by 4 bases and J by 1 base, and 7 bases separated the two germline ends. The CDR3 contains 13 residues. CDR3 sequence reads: CASSWGQNTEAFF. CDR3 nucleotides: TGTGCCAGCAGTTGGGGACAGAACACTGAAGCTTTCTTT.